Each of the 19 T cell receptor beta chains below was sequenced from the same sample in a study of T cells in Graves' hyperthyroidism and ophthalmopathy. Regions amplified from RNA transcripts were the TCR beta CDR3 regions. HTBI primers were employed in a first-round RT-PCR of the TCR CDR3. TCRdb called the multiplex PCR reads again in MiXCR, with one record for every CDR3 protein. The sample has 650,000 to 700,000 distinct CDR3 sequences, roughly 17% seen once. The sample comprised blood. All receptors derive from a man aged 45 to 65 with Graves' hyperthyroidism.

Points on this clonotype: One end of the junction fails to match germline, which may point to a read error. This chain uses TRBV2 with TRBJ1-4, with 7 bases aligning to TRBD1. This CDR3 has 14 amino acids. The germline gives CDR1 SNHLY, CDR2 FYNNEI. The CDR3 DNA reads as TGTGCCAGCTGCATGGACAGGAATAATGAAAAACCGTTTTTT. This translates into CASCMDRNNEKPFF.

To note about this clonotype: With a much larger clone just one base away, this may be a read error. The CDR3 coding sequence is TGTGCCAGCCAACTTGGGATCGAGCAGTACTTC. Its protein is CASQLGIEQYF. The chain employs TRBV12-3 or TRBV12-4 and TRBJ2-7, with unresolved D. The V and J ends lost 8 bases and 6 bases respectively, with 11 bases between them. The CDR3 consists of 11 residues.

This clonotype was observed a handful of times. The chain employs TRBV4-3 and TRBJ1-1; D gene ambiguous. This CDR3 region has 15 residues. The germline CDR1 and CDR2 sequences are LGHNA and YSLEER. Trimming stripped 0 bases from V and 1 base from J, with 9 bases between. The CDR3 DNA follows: TGCGCCAGCAGCCAAGATGGGCAGCAGAACACTGAAGCTTTCTTT. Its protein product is CASSQDGQQNTEAFF.

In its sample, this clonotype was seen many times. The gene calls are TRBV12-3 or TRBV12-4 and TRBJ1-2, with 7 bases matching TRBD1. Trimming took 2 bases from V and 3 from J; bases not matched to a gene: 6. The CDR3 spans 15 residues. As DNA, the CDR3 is TGTGCCAGCAGTTTACGTACAGGGGATCACTATGGCTACACCTTC. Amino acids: CASSLRTGDHYGYTF.

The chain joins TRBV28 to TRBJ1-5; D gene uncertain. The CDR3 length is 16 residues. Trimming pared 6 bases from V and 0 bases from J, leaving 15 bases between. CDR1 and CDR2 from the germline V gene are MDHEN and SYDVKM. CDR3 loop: CASRSSTDISNQPQHF. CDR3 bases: TGTGCCAGCAGATCCTCGACGGATATTAGCAATCAGCCCCAGCATTTT.

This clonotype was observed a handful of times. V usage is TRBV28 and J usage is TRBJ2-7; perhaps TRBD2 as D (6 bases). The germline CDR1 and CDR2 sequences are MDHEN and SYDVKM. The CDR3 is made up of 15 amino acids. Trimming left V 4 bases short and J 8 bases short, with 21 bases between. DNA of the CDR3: TGTGCCAGCAGTTCATCGGGACTCCCCGCAGATAAGCAGTACTTC. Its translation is CASSSSGLPADKQYF.

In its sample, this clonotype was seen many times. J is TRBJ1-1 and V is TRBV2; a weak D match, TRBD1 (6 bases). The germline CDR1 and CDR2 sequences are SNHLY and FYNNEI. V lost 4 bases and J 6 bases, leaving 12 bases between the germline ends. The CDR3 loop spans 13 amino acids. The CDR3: CASSVGGLAEAFF. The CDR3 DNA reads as TGTGCCAGCAGTGTGGGGGGGCTCGCTGAAGCTTTCTTT.

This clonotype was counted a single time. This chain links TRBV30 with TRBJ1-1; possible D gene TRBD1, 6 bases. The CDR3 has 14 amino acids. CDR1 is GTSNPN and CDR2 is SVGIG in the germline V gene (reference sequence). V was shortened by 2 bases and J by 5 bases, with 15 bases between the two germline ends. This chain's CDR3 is CAWSHTTGLTEAFF. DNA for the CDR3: TGTGCCTGGAGTCATACGACAGGTCTTACTGAAGCTTTCTTT.

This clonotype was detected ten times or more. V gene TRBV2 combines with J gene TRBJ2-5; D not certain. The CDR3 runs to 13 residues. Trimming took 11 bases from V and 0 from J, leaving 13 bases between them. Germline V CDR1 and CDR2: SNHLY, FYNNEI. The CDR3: CAVPRADQETQYF. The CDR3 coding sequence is TGTGCCGTTCCCCGGGCGGACCAAGAGACCCAGTACTTC. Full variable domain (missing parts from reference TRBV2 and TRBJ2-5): EPEVTQTPSHQVTQMGQEVILRCVPISNHLYFYWYRQILGQKVEFLVSFYNNEISEKSEIFDDQFSVERPDGSNFTLKIRSTKLEDSAMYFCAVPRADQETQYFGPGTRLLVL.

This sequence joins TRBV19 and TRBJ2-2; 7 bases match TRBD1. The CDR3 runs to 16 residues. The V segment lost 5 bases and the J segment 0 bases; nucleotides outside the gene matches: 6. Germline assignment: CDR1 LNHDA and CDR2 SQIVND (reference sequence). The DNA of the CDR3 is TGTGCCAGTAGTCCCGAGGACAGGCCGAACACCGGGGAGCTGTTTTTT. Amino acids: CASSPEDRPNTGELFF.

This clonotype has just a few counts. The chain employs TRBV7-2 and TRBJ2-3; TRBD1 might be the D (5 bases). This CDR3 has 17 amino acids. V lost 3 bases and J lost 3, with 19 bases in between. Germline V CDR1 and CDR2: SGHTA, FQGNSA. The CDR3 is CASSLRQGFSWTDTQYF. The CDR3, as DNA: TGTGCCAGCAGCTTGCGCCAGGGATTTTCTTGGACAGATACGCAGTATTTT.

In DNA form, the CDR3 reads TGTGCCAGCAGTTACTCAGGGGTCACGATGAACACTGAAGCTTTCTTT. Protein: CASSYSGVTMNTEAFF. This chain connects TRBV6-2 or TRBV6-3 to TRBJ1-1; possible D gene TRBD1, 5 bases. The CDR3 runs to 16 residues. Trimming removed 0 bases at V and 0 bases at J, with 11 bases between. Germline-derived CDR1 and CDR2 are MNHEY and SVGEGT.

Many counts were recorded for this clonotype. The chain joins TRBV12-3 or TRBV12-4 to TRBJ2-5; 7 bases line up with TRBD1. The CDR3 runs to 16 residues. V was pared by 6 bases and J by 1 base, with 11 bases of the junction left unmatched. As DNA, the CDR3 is TGTGCCAGCAGGCTAGCCGTCCGACAGGGCCAAGAGACCCAGTACTTC. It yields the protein CASRLAVRQGQETQYF.

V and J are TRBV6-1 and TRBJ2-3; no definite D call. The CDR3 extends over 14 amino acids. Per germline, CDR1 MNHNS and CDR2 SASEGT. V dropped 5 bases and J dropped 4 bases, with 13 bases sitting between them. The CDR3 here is CASSPSSRADTQYF. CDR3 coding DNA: TGTGCCAGCAGTCCGAGTTCCCGGGCAGATACGCAGTATTTT.

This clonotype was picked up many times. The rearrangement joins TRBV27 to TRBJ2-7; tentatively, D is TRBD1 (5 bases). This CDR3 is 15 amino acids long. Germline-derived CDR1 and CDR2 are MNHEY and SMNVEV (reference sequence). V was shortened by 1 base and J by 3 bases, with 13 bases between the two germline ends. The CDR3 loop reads CASSLLAGNYYEQYF. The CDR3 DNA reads TGTGCCAGCAGTTTATTGGCAGGGAACTACTACGAGCAGTACTTC.

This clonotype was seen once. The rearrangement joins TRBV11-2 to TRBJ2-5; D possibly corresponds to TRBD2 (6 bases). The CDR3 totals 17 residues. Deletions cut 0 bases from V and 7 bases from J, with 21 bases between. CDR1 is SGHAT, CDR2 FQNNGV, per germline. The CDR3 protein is CASSLDRGDWNTVTQYF. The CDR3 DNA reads TGTGCCAGCAGCTTAGATCGAGGGGACTGGAATACCGTGACCCAGTACTTC.

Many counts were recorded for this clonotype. CDR3 DNA: TGCGCCAGCAGCCACCGAACTGGGACAGCCTACGAGCAGTACTTC. Protein product: CASSHRTGTAYEQYF. The chain has TRBV4-1 and TRBJ2-7; 7 bases agree with TRBD1. The CDR3 length is 15 residues. In germline, CDR1 is MGHRA, CDR2 YSYEKL. The ends lost 3 bases at V and 2 bases at J; junction bases unmatched: 7.

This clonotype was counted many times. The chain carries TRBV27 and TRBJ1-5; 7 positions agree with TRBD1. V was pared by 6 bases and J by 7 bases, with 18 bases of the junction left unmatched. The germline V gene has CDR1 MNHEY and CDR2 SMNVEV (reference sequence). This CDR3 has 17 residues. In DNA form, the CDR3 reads TGTGCCAGCAGATCTACGTCGACAGGGATTAAATCCCAGCCCCAGCATTTT. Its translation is CASRSTSTGIKSQPQHF.

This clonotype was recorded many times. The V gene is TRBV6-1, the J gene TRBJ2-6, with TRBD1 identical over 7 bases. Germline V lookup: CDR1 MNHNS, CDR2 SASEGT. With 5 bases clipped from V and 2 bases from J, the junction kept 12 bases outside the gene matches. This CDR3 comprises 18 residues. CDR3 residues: CASSYTLDRVAGANVLTF. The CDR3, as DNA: TGTGCCAGCAGTTACACCTTAGACAGGGTAGCTGGGGCCAACGTCCTGACTTTC.